Below are 5 T cell receptor beta chains sequenced from a single sample in a study of shared clonotypes between healthy human individuals. TCRdb's copy holds only in-frame clones and misses some; the assay was immunoSEQ multiplex PCR. The sample shows some 2,000,000 clones, about 94% of them seen only once. What was sequenced was naive CD4+ T cells sorted from blood. Subset in this sample: CD45RA+ positively selected. Receptors were obtained from a man aged 18 to 29 in good health.

The chain is built from TRBV5-6 and TRBJ2-7; D is undetermined. From germline, CDR1 is SGHDT and CDR2 YYEEEE. The CDR3 consists of 15 residues. Trimming shortened V by 2 bases and J by 6 bases, and 18 bases separated the two germline ends. CDR3 region: CASSFFSMVEFEQYF. CDR3 in DNA: TGTGCCAGCAGCTTTTTCTCAATGGTCGAGTTCGAGCAGTACTTC.

The chain employs TRBV5-1 and TRBJ2-3, with D unclear. Looked up from germline, CDR1 is SGHRS and CDR2 is YFSETQ. This CDR3 contains 14 residues. Trimming removed 3 bases at V and 0 bases at J, with 8 bases between. The CDR3: CASSWQVSTDTQYF. The CDR3 region has the DNA TGCGCCAGCAGCTGGCAGGTTAGCACAGATACGCAGTATTTT.

In its sample, this clone was seen once. This CDR3 is also generated by other DNA sequences in the sample. The chain employs TRBV27 and TRBJ2-2; D is uncertain. The CDR3 consists of 12 residues. V was trimmed by 5 bases and J by 2 bases, leaving 3 bases between them. CDR1 and CDR2 from the germline V gene are MNHEY and SMNVEV (reference sequence). The CDR3 DNA is TGTGCCAGCAGTCTAAACACCGGGGAGCTGTTTTTT. It is translated as CASSLNTGELFF.

This clone appeared a single time. The J gene is TRBJ2-7, the V gene TRBV2; D ambiguous. V was clipped by 6 bases and J by 0 bases, with 9 bases between them. Per the germline V gene, CDR1 is SNHLY and CDR2 is FYNNEI. The CDR3 is 13 residues long. The CDR3 loop is CASRASLSYEQYF. CDR3 coding DNA: TGTGCCAGCAGGGCTAGTCTCTCCTACGAGCAGTACTTC.

V and J are TRBV5-1 and TRBJ1-4; D may be TRBD1 (5 bases). This CDR3 has 15 amino acids. Trimming removed 0 bases at V and 6 bases at J, with 12 bases between. Germline values: CDR1 SGHRS, CDR2 YFSETQ. The CDR3 sequence is CASSLAGGPDEKLFF. The CDR3 bases are TGCGCCAGCAGCTTGGCCGGGGGTCCAGATGAAAAACTGTTTTTT.